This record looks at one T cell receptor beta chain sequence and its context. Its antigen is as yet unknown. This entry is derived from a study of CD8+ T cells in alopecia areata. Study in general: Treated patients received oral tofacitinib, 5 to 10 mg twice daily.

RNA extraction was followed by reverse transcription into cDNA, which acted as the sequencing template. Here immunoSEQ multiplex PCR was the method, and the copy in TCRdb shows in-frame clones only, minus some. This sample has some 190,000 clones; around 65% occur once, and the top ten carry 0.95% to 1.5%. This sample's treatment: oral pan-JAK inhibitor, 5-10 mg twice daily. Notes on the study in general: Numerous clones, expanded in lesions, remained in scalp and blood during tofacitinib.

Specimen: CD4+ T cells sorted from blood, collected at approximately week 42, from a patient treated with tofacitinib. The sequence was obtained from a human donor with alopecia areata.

The CDR3 DNA reads TGTGCCAGCAGTGAATTCGCAGGACCCGTCTACGAGCAGTACTTC. Translated: CASSEFAGPVYEQYF. V gene TRBV25-1 combines with J gene TRBJ2-7; no definite D call. The CDR3 is 15 amino acids. The V gene lost 1 base and the J gene lost 3 bases, with 13 bases spanning the gap. Looked up from germline, CDR1 is MGHDK and CDR2 is SYGVNS.